What follows are 8 T cell receptor beta chains derived from one specimen sequenced in a study of CD8+CD57+ T cells in acquired aplastic anemia. Patients selected for sequencing had displayed CD8+CD57+ cell expansion by flow cytometry. Using genomic DNA as the template, TCR beta VDJ and CDR3 profiling was carried out. A single record per CDR3 protein comes from TCRdb applying MiXCR to the reads. Among more than 250,000 distinct CDR3 sequences listed, 82% were seen once. What was sequenced was sorted CD4+, CD8+, or CD8+CD57+ T cells (not recorded which) from PBMCs. These receptors were taken from a human donor with aplastic anemia.

Comments on this clonotype: One end of the junction is discordant with germline, which a read error may explain. The V and J genes are TRBV7-9 and TRBJ1-2; D might be TRBD1 (6 bases). The germline V gene has CDR1 SEHNR and CDR2 FQNEAQ (reference sequence). The CDR3 has 14 amino acids. CDR3 region: CASSLAQLTSGDMF. Here the CDR3 DNA reads TGTGCCAGCAGCTTAGCGCAATTGACCTCCGGGGACATGTTC. The whole variable domain, filled in from reference TRBV7-9 and TRBJ1-2, reads DTGVSQNPRHKITKRGQNVTFRCDPISEHNRLYWYRQTLGQGPEFLTYFQNEAQLEKSRLLSDRFSAERPKGSFSTLEIQRTEQGDSAMYLCASSLAQLTSGDMFGSGTRLTVV.

This clonotype appeared a single time. The junction does not match germline at one end; this may be a read error. The V gene is TRBV7-9, the J gene TRBJ2-3; D is perhaps TRBD2 (7 bases). The CDR3 is 14 residues long. Germline lookup yields CDR1 SEHNR and CDR2 FQNEAQ (reference sequence). The CDR3 is CASSLVPGGLFLCF. The CDR3 DNA follows: TGTGCCAGCAGCTTAGTGCCCGGGGGGCTGTTTTTGTGTTTT.

This CDR3 reads CASSLDRGDHTDTQYF. In nucleotides, the CDR3 is TGTGCCAGCAGCTTGGACAGGGGGGATCACACAGATACGCAGTATTTT. The chain recombines TRBV5-5 with TRBJ2-3; 8 bases line up with TRBD1. V gave up 0 bases and J gave up 2 bases; unmatched junction bases: 5. The germline gives CDR1 SGHKS, CDR2 YYEKEE (reference sequence). CDR3 length: 16 residues.

For this clonotype: One end of the junction does not line up with germline, which may come from a read error. The chain couples TRBV7-9 to TRBJ2-3; D is tentatively TRBD1 or TRBD2 (5 bases each). Germline CDR1 is SEHNR and CDR2 is FQNEAQ (reference sequence). This CDR3 comprises 14 residues. Written as DNA, the CDR3 is TGTGCCAGCAGCTTAGCGGGTAGCCCCGGGGCGCACTATTTT. This gives the protein CASSLAGSPGAHYF.

This chain joins TRBV7-3 and TRBJ2-2; D not resolved. CDR1 is SGHTA and CDR2 is FQGTGA in the germline V gene. V was shortened by 2 bases and J by 6 bases, with 13 bases between the two germline ends. The CDR3 runs to 15 residues. CDR3 nucleotide sequence: TGTGCCAGCAGCTTAGCGGCTCCCGGAGCCGGGGAGCTGTTTTTT. It is translated as CASSLAAPGAGELFF.

This rearrangement joins TRBV2 to TRBJ1-5; D possibly corresponds to TRBD1 (6 bases). Germline V gene lookup returns CDR1 SNHLY and CDR2 FYNNEI. Trimming shortened V by 6 bases and J by 6 bases, and 15 bases separated the two germline ends. This CDR3 contains 14 residues. As DNA, the CDR3 is TGTGCCAGCAGCGAGGGGGGGCCCAGTCAGCCCCAGCATTTT. This encodes CASSEGGPSQPQHF.

CDR3 amino acids: CASSLAGGTDTQNEQFF. CDR3 sequence (DNA): TGTGCCAGCAGCTTAGCGGGCGGGACCGATACGCAGAATGAGCAGTTCTTC. This chain connects TRBV7-8 to TRBJ2-1; D is perhaps TRBD2 (6 bases). The CDR3 runs to 17 residues. V gave up 0 bases and J gave up 7 bases, with 19 bases separating them. Germline V gene data show CDR1 as SGHVS and CDR2 as FQNEAQ.

The chain combines TRBV9 with TRBJ1-6, with D maybe TRBD1 (5 bases). The CDR3 extends over 16 amino acids. The V gene's germline CDR1 is SGDLS and CDR2 YYNGEE. V lost 3 bases, J lost 12 bases, and 22 bases lay in between. In DNA form, the CDR3 reads TGTGCCAGCAGCGCAGGGTCGGATACGCATTATTTACCCCTCCACTTT. It encodes CASSAGSDTHYLPLHF.